Below, 6 T cell receptor beta chains from the same sample are listed, as sequenced in a study of identical twins' blood T cells. TCRdb itself ran the 5' RACE reads through MiXCR, one entry per CDR3 protein. This table has roughly 340,000 distinct CDR3 sequences, about 28% appearing once. The sequencing sample was made of PBMCs. The origin of the receptors is a woman aged 18 to 55 in good health.

This clonotype was detected many times. V and J are TRBV25-1 and TRBJ2-7; D remains ambiguous. CDR1 is MGHDK and CDR2 is SYGVNS in the germline V gene. This CDR3 spans 11 amino acids. The V end lost 4 bases, the J end lost 3 bases, and 4 bases lay between the germline ends. CDR3 residues: CASSVFYEQYF. Here the CDR3 DNA reads TGTGCCAGCAGTGTCTTCTACGAGCAGTACTTC.

This chain connects TRBV5-1 to TRBJ1-3, with 7 bases that match TRBD1. The CDR3 runs to 18 residues. Germline CDR1 is SGHRS and CDR2 is YFSETQ. The J segment lost 0 bases and the V segment lost 4 bases, leaving 13 bases of the junction unmatched. The CDR3 sequence: CASSRTQSGQSSGNTIYF. Here the CDR3 DNA reads TGCGCCAGCAGCCGAACCCAGTCGGGACAGAGCTCTGGAAACACCATATATTTT.

The chain is built from TRBV7-8 and TRBJ2-1; 13 positions match TRBD2. CDR1 is SGHVS, CDR2 FQNEAQ, per germline. The CDR3 length is 18 residues. The V and J ends lost 5 bases and 6 bases, in that order; junction bases with no gene match: 13. The DNA for the CDR3 is TGTGCCAGCAGCCCGTGGACTAGCGGGGGCCCGACATTCAATGAGCAGTTCTTC. Its protein product is CASSPWTSGGPTFNEQFF.

The genes are TRBV10-3 and TRBJ1-6; 7 bases are a match to TRBD1. The germline CDR1 and CDR2 sequences are ENHRY and SYGVKD. This CDR3 is built from 12 residues. The V gene end was trimmed by 10 bases and the J gene end by 7 bases; junction bases not matched to a gene: 4. The CDR3 coding sequence is TGTGCCACCGGGACAGAAAATTCACCCCTCCACTTT. Protein: CATGTENSPLHF.

The chain is built from TRBV11-2 and TRBJ1-1, with D possibly matching TRBD1 (6 bases). The germline V and J ends were trimmed by 7 bases and 2 bases, with 17 bases remaining between them. Germline CDR1 reads SGHAT; CDR2 reads FQNNGV. The CDR3 totals 15 residues. This chain's CDR3 is CASNPRRGGNTEAFF. The CDR3 DNA reads TGTGCCAGCAACCCTAGGAGGGGGGGAAACACTGAAGCTTTCTTT.

V gene TRBV20-1 combines with J gene TRBJ2-7; 8 bases agree with TRBD2. V shed 5 bases and J 4 bases; nucleotides not matched to a gene: 4. The CDR3 has 12 amino acids. Germline CDR1 is DFQATT and CDR2 is SNEGSKA (reference sequence). CDR3: CSARTSSYEQYF. In DNA, the CDR3 is TGCAGTGCTCGGACTAGCTCTTACGAGCAGTACTTC.